The subject of this entry is one T cell receptor beta chain. What it binds is not known. This sample stems from a study of T cell responses to AZD1222 COVID-19 vaccine. Study-level points and caveats: Seropositive status at baseline applied to only 6 or 7 AZD1222 recipients. The donor cohort was predominantly white British with a female majority, and clonal diversity may have been underestimated.

The data were produced by immunoSEQ multiplex PCR, yet TCRdb's version contains in-frame clones alone and is incomplete. Altogether roughly 200,000 clones are present, approximately 89% being singletons, with the ten largest covering around 3.5%. Germline V gives CDR1 SGHAT, CDR2 FQNNGV. The CDR3 runs 17 residues. Unmatched junction bases numbered 9, after V lost 0 bases and J lost 3 bases. The material sequenced was peripheral blood, taken 28 days after the second AZD1222 dose. The TCR comes from an adult who received the AZD1222 COVID-19 vaccine. The chain employs TRBV11-2 and TRBJ1-2; 8 positions agree with TRBD1. The CDR3 nucleotides read TGTGCCAGCAGCTTAGAAGGGTCAGGGGGCGATCACTATGGCTACACCTTC. This codes for CASSLEGSGGDHYGYTF.